This T cell receptor beta chain was sequenced in a study of human T cells and chemical hapten exposure. CDR1 SQVTM and CDR2 ANQGSEA come from the germline V gene. The CDR3 is made up of 12 amino acids. V was clipped by 6 bases and J by 9 bases; unmatched bases: 6. One entry per CDR3 protein, called by TCRdb with MiXCR from the RACE reads. The sample yields around 130,000 distinct CDR3 sequences, about 8.2% seen once. In this sample, this clonotype turned up a few times. Indicated time point: healthy volunteer bleed at 2 weeks. The starting material, unfractionated whole blood, was used for total RNA extraction.

V is TRBV29-1 and J is TRBJ2-1, with TRBD2 matching over 9 bases. The source of this sequence is a male donor in good health. Some clones in this sample may be carry-over from other donors' samples. What was sequenced was whole blood. This chain's CDR3 is CSVEGLASEQFF. In nucleotides, the CDR3 is TGCAGCGTCGAGGGACTAGCCAGTGAGCAGTTCTTC.